What follows are 14 T cell receptor beta chains derived from one specimen sequenced in a study of blood T cell repertoires in COVID-19. Measured with immunoSEQ multiplex PCR; TCRdb has only the in-frame clones, and not every one. This table has 210,000 or so clones, 75% to 85% appearing once. Sequences were obtained from peripheral blood. These receptors all stem from a man aged 50-59 years with COVID-19, enrolled during active disease.

This chain connects TRBV6-5 to TRBJ2-1, with 16 positions matching TRBD2. The CDR3 covers 15 residues. CDR1 is MNHEY, CDR2 SVGAGI, per germline. V gave up 7 bases and J gave up 10 bases; unmatched junction bases: 7. The CDR3 DNA reads as TGTGCCAGCAATCCGGGACTAGCGGGGGGGCGGGAGCAGTTCTTC. Translating it yields CASNPGLAGGREQFF.

V usage is TRBV3-1 (or the pseudogene TRBV3-2) and J usage is TRBJ1-2; unclear D gene. The germline V and J ends were trimmed by 1 base and 3 bases, with 9 bases remaining between them. CDR3 length: 14 residues. Germline CDR1 LGHDT, CDR2 YNNKEL (reference sequence). The CDR3 DNA is TGTGCCAGCAGCCAAGGTTTAGGAGACTATGGCTACACCTTC. It is translated as CASSQGLGDYGYTF.

The gene calls are TRBV18 and TRBJ2-3; 11 bases are shared with TRBD2. Looked up from germline, CDR1 is KGHSH and CDR2 is LQKENI. This CDR3 has 15 amino acids. V shed 1 base, J shed 4 bases, and the junction held 1 base outside the gene matches. The CDR3 nucleotides read TGTGCCAGCTCACCACTAGCGGGGGGGCCAGATACGCAGTATTTT. Translating gives CASSPLAGGPDTQYF.

The gene calls are TRBV10-2 and TRBJ1-2, with D tentatively TRBD1 (5 bases). V dropped 0 bases and J dropped 3 bases, with 11 bases sitting between them. The CDR3 is made up of 15 amino acids. The germline V gene has CDR1 WSHSY and CDR2 SAAADI. CDR3 nucleotides: TGCGCCAGCAGTGAGTCGCTGGGGGGGTACTATGGCTACACCTTC. Translation gives CASSESLGGYYGYTF.

Only a few counts were recorded for this clone. The genes are TRBV11-1 and TRBJ1-1, with 8 bases fitting TRBD1. V lost 5 bases, J lost 7 bases, and 6 bases stayed unmatched. Germline-derived CDR1 and CDR2 are SGHAT and FQDESV (reference sequence). The CDR3 length is 13 residues. The CDR3 here is CASSAQGAVEAFF. Here the CDR3 DNA reads TGTGCCAGCAGCGCGCAGGGGGCTGTTGAAGCTTTCTTT.

The rearrangement uses TRBV5-4 and TRBJ2-1, with 9 bases aligning to TRBD2. The germline V gene encodes CDR1 SGHNT and CDR2 YYREEE (reference sequence). The CDR3 sequence is 15 residues long. V was pared by 4 bases and J by 8 bases, with 10 bases of the junction left unmatched. Here the CDR3 reads CASSPGTSNGHEQFF. DNA of the CDR3: TGTGCCAGCAGCCCCGGGACTAGCAATGGGCATGAGCAGTTCTTC.

This chain joins TRBV15 and TRBJ2-4; 8 nucleotides line up with TRBD1. Trimming removed 0 bases from V and 9 bases from J; junction bases left unmatched: 7. The CDR3 covers 15 residues. In germline, CDR1 is LNHNV, CDR2 YYDKDF (reference sequence). CDR3 in amino acids: CATSRETGGMVIQYF. The DNA for the CDR3 is TGTGCCACCAGCAGAGAAACAGGGGGGATGGTCATTCAGTACTTC.

The chain employs TRBV18 and TRBJ2-3; D gene uncertain. Per the germline V gene, CDR1 is KGHSH and CDR2 is LQKENI. This CDR3 spans 13 amino acids. Trimming removed 4 bases from V and 5 bases from J, with 10 bases in between. CDR3 protein: CASSLNSQDTQYF. The CDR3 DNA is TGTGCCAGCTCACTGAACTCTCAAGATACGCAGTATTTT.

The chain combines TRBV3-1 (or the pseudogene TRBV3-2) with TRBJ1-2, with 9 bases aligning to TRBD1. J lost 6 bases, V lost 4 bases, and 9 bases had no gene match. CDR3 length equals 15 residues. CDR1 and CDR2 (germline): LGHDT, YNNKEL (reference sequence). The CDR3 spells CASSPRDRENNGYTF. The DNA for the CDR3 is TGTGCCAGCAGCCCCCGGGACAGGGAAAACAATGGCTACACCTTC.

This chain connects TRBV2 to TRBJ1-1; 12 bases are shared with TRBD1. Per the germline V gene, CDR1 is SNHLY and CDR2 is FYNNEI. J gave up 7 bases and V 4 bases, and 7 bases lay outside the gene matches. The CDR3 has 15 amino acids. This CDR3 is CASSVQGQGASEAFF. CDR3 in DNA: TGTGCCAGCAGTGTACAGGGACAGGGGGCGAGTGAAGCTTTCTTT.

This rearrangement joins TRBV10-3 to TRBJ2-2; possible D gene TRBD2, 6 bases. The CDR3 length is 16 residues. From germline, CDR1 is ENHRY and CDR2 SYGVKD. Trimming shortened V by 4 bases and J by 0 bases, and 12 bases separated the two germline ends. The DNA for the CDR3 is TGTGCCATCAGTGGGGGTGGGACTTCGAACACCGGGGAGCTGTTTTTT. Residues: CAISGGGTSNTGELFF.

J is TRBJ1-2 and V is TRBV7-3, with D maybe TRBD1 (5 bases). This CDR3 comprises 16 residues. V was cut by 5 bases and J by 8 bases, with 24 bases left in between. Germline CDR1 and CDR2: SGHTA and FQGTGA. The CDR3 loop is CASSPNSRGNLGGYTF. In DNA form, the CDR3 reads TGTGCCAGCAGCCCGAATAGTAGGGGTAACCTTGGAGGCTACACCTTC.

V is TRBV9 and J is TRBJ1-3; D ambiguous. Germline values: CDR1 SGDLS, CDR2 YYNGEE. The CDR3 is 13 amino acids. Trimming left V 0 bases short and J 7 bases short, with 8 bases between. CDR3 nucleotides: TGTGCCAGCAGCGTAGCTTCGGGGAACACCATATATTTT. Its translation is CASSVASGNTIYF.

The chain is built from TRBV5-1 and TRBJ1-5; no firm D call. CDR1 and CDR2 (germline): SGHRS, YFSETQ. This CDR3 has 13 amino acids. V was shortened by 0 bases and J by 5 bases, with 6 bases between the two germline ends. This CDR3 is CASSLDRYQPQHF. In DNA form, the CDR3 reads TGCGCCAGCAGCTTGGACAGATATCAGCCCCAGCATTTT.